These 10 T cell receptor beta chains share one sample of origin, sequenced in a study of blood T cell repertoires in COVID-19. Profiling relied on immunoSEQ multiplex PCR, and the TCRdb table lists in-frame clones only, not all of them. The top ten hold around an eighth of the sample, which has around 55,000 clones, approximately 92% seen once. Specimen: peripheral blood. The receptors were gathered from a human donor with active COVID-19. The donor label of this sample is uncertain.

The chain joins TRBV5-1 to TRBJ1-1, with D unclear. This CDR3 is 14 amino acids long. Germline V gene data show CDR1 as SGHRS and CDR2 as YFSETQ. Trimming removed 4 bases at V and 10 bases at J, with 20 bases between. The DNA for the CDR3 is TGCGCCAGCAGCCCTGACACTGTGGGTATCCGAGCTTTCTTT. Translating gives CASSPDTVGIRAFF.

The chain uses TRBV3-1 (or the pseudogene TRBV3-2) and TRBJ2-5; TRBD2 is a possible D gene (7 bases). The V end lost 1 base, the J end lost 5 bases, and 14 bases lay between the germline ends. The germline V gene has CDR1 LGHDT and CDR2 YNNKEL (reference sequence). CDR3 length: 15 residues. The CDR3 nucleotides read TGTGCCAGCAGCCAAGGCGGGGGCCTCGGGGAGACCCAGTACTTC. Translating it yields CASSQGGGLGETQYF.

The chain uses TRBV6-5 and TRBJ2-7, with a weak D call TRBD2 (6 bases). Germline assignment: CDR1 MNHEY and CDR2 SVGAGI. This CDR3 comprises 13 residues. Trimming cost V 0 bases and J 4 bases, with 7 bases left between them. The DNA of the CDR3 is TGTGCCAGCAGTTACTCGGGGAGGTACGAGCAGTACTTC. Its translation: CASSYSGRYEQYF.

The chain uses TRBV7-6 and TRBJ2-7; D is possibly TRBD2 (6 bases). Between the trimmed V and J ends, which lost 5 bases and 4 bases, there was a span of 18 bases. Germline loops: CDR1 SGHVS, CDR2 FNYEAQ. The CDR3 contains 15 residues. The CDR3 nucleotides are TGTGCCAGCAGCCCCGGCCCGGGGGAGCCTTACGAGCAGTACTTC. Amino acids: CASSPGPGEPYEQYF.

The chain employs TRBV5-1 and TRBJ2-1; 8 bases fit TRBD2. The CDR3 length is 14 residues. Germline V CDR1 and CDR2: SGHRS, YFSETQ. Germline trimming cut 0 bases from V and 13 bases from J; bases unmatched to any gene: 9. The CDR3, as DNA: TGCGCCAGCAGCTTGGCCGTCGGTAGCGGGGCTCAGTTCTTC. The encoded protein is CASSLAVGSGAQFF.

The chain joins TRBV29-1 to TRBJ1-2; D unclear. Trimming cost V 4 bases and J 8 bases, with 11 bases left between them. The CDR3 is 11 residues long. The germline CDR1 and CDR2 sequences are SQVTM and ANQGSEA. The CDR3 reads CSVGSERGYTF. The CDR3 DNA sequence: TGCAGCGTTGGATCGGAGAGGGGCTACACCTTC.

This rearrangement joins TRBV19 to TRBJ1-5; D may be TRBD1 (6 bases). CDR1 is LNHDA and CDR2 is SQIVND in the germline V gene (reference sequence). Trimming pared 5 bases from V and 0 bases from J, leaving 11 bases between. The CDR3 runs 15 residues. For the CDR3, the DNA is TGTGCCAGTAGTTACAGGGTTTTTAGCAATCAGCCCCAGCATTTT. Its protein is CASSYRVFSNQPQHF.

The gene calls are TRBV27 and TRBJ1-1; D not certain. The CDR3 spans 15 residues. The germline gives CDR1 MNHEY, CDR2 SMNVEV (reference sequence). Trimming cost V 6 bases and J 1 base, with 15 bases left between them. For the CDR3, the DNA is TGTGCCAGCAGCTTCGCCGCCGGTCCGAACACTGAAGCTTTCTTT. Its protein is CASSFAAGPNTEAFF.

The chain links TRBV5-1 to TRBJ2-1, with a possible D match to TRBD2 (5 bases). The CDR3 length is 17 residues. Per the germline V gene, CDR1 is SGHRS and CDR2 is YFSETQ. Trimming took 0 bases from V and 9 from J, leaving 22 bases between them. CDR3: CASSLAPLASAGSEQFF. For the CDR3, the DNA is TGCGCCAGCAGCTTGGCCCCGCTAGCCTCAGCTGGGAGTGAGCAGTTCTTC.

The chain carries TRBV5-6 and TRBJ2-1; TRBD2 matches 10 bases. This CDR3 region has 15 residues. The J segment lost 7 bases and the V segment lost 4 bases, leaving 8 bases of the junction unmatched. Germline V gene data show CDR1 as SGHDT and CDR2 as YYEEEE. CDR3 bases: TGTGCCAGCAGCATTCCGGGACTAGCGAAGAATGAGCAGTTCTTC. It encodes CASSIPGLAKNEQFF.